A selection of T cell receptor beta chains follows, all from one sample in a study of early T cells in non-severe SARS-CoV-2 infection. TCRdb used MiXCR to reprocess the 5' RACE reads, holding one entry per CDR3 protein. The sample contains around 99,000 distinct CDR3 sequences, approximately 12% of which appear only once. Sequencing input: whole blood. The receptors come from an adult who was a healthcare worker with PCR-confirmed SARS-CoV-2 infection or an uninfected control (not recorded which). Each CDR3 is given with its conserved first and last residue. Each record gives: D gene, clone size, J gene, V gene, CDR3 protein, CDR3 DNA. The D gene is left open where the match is weak. Rows may omit the clone size; those that give it use once, few, many or a size class.

>-|many|TRBJ2-5|TRBV19
CASSTDPGGETQYF
TGTGCCAGTAGTACGGACCCCGGGGGAGAGACCCAGTACTTC
>-|many|TRBJ2-3|TRBV6-1
CASSDRETDTQYF
TGTGCCAGCAGTGACAGGGAAACAGATACGCAGTATTTT
>TRBD1|many|TRBJ1-1|TRBV6-1
CATIAQGAGDTEVFF
TGTGCCACCATTGCACAGGGGGCAGGGGACACTGAAGTTTTCTTT
>-|-|TRBJ2-3|TRBV7-2
CASSLDGSGTDTQYF
TGTGCCAGCAGCTTAGATGGTAGCGGCACAGATACGCAGTATTTT
>-|many|TRBJ1-2|TRBV6-5
CASLPPGGAPGYTF
TGTGCCAGCCTCCCCCCGGGGGGGGCGCCTGGCTACACCTTC
>-|many|TRBJ1-5|TRBV28
CASSSTGGQPQHF
TGTGCCAGCAGTTCCACAGGTGGCCAGCCCCAGCATTTT
>-|-|TRBJ1-6|TRBV6-6
CASSGNSYNSPLHF
TGTGCCAGTTCTGGAAACTCCTATAATTCACCCCTCCACTTT
>TRBD2|-|TRBJ2-3|TRBV2
CVSKSQREGPLADTQYF
TGTGTCAGCAAGAGCCAGCGGGAGGGTCCGCTCGCAGATACGCAGTATTTT
>TRBD2|few|TRBJ2-5|TRBV2
CASSDLPSGRRKETQYF
TGTGCCAGCAGTGATCTTCCTAGCGGGAGGAGGAAAGAGACCCAGTACTTC
>TRBD2|many|TRBJ2-5|TRBV11-2
CASSLVLGGRAVTQYF
TGTGCCAGCAGCCTAGTCCTGGGCGGGAGAGCCGTGACCCAGTACTTC
>TRBD2|many|TRBJ2-7|TRBV27
CASSRAGAIEQYF
TGTGCCAGCAGTCGAGCGGGAGCTATCGAGCAGTACTTC
>-|many|TRBJ2-1|TRBV7-9
CASSFWSPNEQFF
TGTGCCAGCAGCTTCTGGAGTCCTAATGAGCAGTTCTTC
>TRBD2|many|TRBJ2-1|TRBV29-1
CSVEVSGSSYNEQFF
TGCAGCGTTGAGGTTAGCGGGAGCTCCTACAATGAGCAGTTCTTC
>-|few|TRBJ2-1|TRBV2
CASKALNNEQFF
TGTGCCAGCAAGGCCCTCAACAATGAGCAGTTCTTC